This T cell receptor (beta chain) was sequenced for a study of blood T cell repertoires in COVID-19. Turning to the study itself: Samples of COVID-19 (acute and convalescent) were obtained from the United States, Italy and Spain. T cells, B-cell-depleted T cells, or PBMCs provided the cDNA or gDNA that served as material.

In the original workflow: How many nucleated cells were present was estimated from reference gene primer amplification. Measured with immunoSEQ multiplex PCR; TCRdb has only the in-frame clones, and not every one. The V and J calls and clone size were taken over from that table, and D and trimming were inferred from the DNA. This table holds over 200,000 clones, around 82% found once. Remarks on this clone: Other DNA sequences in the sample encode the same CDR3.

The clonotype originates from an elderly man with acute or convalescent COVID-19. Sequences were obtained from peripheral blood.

The CDR3 sequence: CASSSLGQGQETQYF. The DNA of the CDR3 is TGTGCCAGCAGTTCCCTCGGACAGGGTCAAGAGACCCAGTACTTC. The chain has TRBV27 and TRBJ2-5; 8 bases are shared with TRBD1. The CDR3 consists of 15 residues. The germline V gene has CDR1 MNHEY and CDR2 SMNVEV (reference sequence). J lost 2 bases, V lost 4 bases, and 6 bases had no gene match.